These 12 T cell receptor beta chains share one sample of origin, sequenced in a study of low-dose radiotherapy and immunotherapy resistance in tumors. Time point in this sample: before trial treatment. Gene-specific TRAV and TRBV primers were used for first-strand cDNA, covering alpha and beta chains. TCRs were put through 20 to 25 PCR cycles of amplification with Phusion. A constant-region primer and the V-primer adapter served as the primer pair. TCRdb fed the reads into MiXCR, producing one record per CDR3 protein. The sample carries 80,000 to 95,000 distinct CDR3 sequences, roughly 9% recorded once. The sample in question was PBMCs, obtained before treatment. The receptors were sampled from a male donor with prostate cancer.

In this sample, this clonotype turned up many times. The chain uses TRBV14 and TRBJ2-1; TRBD1 matches at 7 bases. V gave up 5 bases and J gave up 7 bases; unmatched junction bases: 14. The CDR3 has 16 residues. The germline CDR1 and CDR2 sequences are SGHDN and FVKESK. DNA of the CDR3: TGTGCCAGCAGCGAACGGGTGGACAGGTGGCTAAATGAGCAGTTCTTC. It specifies CASSERVDRWLNEQFF.

The CDR3 is CATLGPAPDEQYF. CDR3 bases: TGTGCCACGCTCGGGCCCGCGCCAGACGAGCAGTACTTC. The rearrangement joins TRBV19 to TRBJ2-7; D is uncertain. V was trimmed by 10 bases and J by 5 bases, leaving 18 bases between them. This CDR3 is built from 13 residues. The germline V gene has CDR1 LNHDA and CDR2 SQIVND (reference sequence).

Worth noting for this clonotype: A read error may be the cause here, since a much bigger clone is one base away. The J gene is TRBJ1-1, the V gene TRBV2; TRBD1 matches at 7 bases. The CDR3 length is 14 residues. The germline CDR1 and CDR2 sequences are SNHLY and FYNNEI. This CDR3 is CPSRETGPRTEAFF. CDR3 nucleotides: TGTCCCAGCAGGGAGACAGGGCCCAGGACTGAAGCTTTCTTT.

This clonotype has at least ten counts. This chain connects TRBV5-6 to TRBJ2-1; 8 positions match TRBD1. There are 14 residues in the CDR3. J was trimmed by 1 base and V by 3 bases; bases with no gene match: 0. Germline V CDR1 and CDR2: SGHDT, YYEEEE. The CDR3 DNA reads as TGTGCCAGCAGCTGGACAGGGTCCTACAATGAGCAGTTCTTC. It yields the protein CASSWTGSYNEQFF.

This clonotype was recorded many times. V usage is TRBV28 and J usage is TRBJ2-5; D call uncertain. Trimming took off 2 bases at V and 6 bases at J, with 16 bases between the two ends. This CDR3 has 15 amino acids. Germline CDR1 and CDR2: MDHEN and SYDVKM. CDR3 coding DNA: TGTGCCAGCAGTTTAATCCCTCTTGGCAGGAAGACCCAGTACTTC. Residues: CASSLIPLGRKTQYF.

This clonotype appeared many times. V is TRBV11-2 and J is TRBJ2-3; TRBD1 matches at 9 bases. Germline values: CDR1 SGHAT, CDR2 FQNNGV. Trimming removed 2 bases from V and 6 bases from J; junction bases left unmatched: 12. The CDR3 is 17 residues long. The CDR3 region has the DNA TGTGCCAGCAGCTTATTAGCGACAGGGGGTTCCGGGGATACGCAGTATTTT. Protein sequence: CASSLLATGGSGDTQYF.

Many counts were recorded for this clonotype. This sequence joins TRBV7-3 and TRBJ1-1, with D hard to call. The CDR3 has 13 amino acids. Germline V CDR1 and CDR2: SGHTA, FQGTGA. V lost 1 base to trimming and J lost 1 base, with 4 bases between them. In DNA, the CDR3 is TGTGCCAGCAGCTTAATCGAGAACACTGAAGCTTTCTTT. The encoded protein is CASSLIENTEAFF.

In its sample, this clonotype was seen many times. The V gene is TRBV6-2 or TRBV6-3, the J gene TRBJ2-7; D gene ambiguous. The V gene lost 7 bases and the J gene lost 2 bases, with 9 bases spanning the gap. Germline CDR1 MNHEY, CDR2 SVGEGT. The CDR3 extends over 12 amino acids. In DNA, the CDR3 is TGTGCCAGCACGGGCAGCGCCTACGAGCAGTACTTC. Translation gives CASTGSAYEQYF.

This clonotype came up many times. The rearrangement links TRBV24-1 to TRBJ2-3, with 9 bases lining up with TRBD2. This CDR3 region has 15 residues. Per the germline V gene, CDR1 is KGHDR and CDR2 is SFDVKD. V lost 7 bases to trimming and J lost 0 bases; unmatched junction nucleotides: 4. The CDR3 DNA follows: TGTGCCACCAGCTTAGCGGGAGTGAGCACAGATACGCAGTATTTT. This gives the protein CATSLAGVSTDTQYF.

The sample holds many counts of this clonotype. The V gene is TRBV7-2, the J gene TRBJ2-7; 9 bases align to TRBD1. The trim removed 1 base at V and 2 bases at J, leaving 3 bases unmatched. This CDR3 is 15 amino acids long. Per the germline V gene, CDR1 is SGHTA and CDR2 is FQGNSA. This CDR3 reads CASSLVGTGTYEQYF. For the CDR3, the DNA is TGTGCCAGCAGCTTAGTTGGGACAGGGACCTACGAGCAGTACTTC.

In this sample, this clonotype turned up many times. The gene calls are TRBV29-1 and TRBJ2-3; D might be TRBD1 (5 bases). Germline V gene lookup returns CDR1 SQVTM and CDR2 ANQGSEA. The germline V and J ends were trimmed by 2 bases and 11 bases, with 17 bases remaining between them. There are 13 residues in the CDR3. The CDR3 DNA sequence: TGCAGCGTTGAAATAGGACATCAAATTTTGCAGTATTTT. Translating it yields CSVEIGHQILQYF.

In its sample, this clonotype was seen many times. The chain links TRBV7-2 to TRBJ2-1; possibly TRBD2 for D (6 bases). CDR3 length: 14 amino acids. CDR1 is SGHTA, CDR2 FQGNSA, per germline. V was pared by 6 bases and J by 4 bases, with 13 bases between. Written as DNA, the CDR3 is TGTGCCAGCAGTTTGACTAGGACATACAATGAGCAGTTCTTC. Amino acids: CASSLTRTYNEQFF.